This TCR beta chain was recovered during a study of identifying expanded T cells in peripheral blood. As for this clone: Its specificity is not known.

V was shortened by 4 bases and J by 2 bases, with 13 bases between the two germline ends. Germline V CDR1 and CDR2: SGHRS, YFSETQ. CDR3 length equals 14 residues. Sequencing was performed with immunoSEQ multiplex PCR; in TCRdb, only in-frame clones are kept and a portion is missing. The data contain about 110,000 clones, roughly 90% of them singletons. The study, taken as a whole, reports: Clone count variance between roughly 2-week samples rose with total template count.

This sequence was found in a person between 18 and 75 years old in good health. The chain joins TRBV5-1 to TRBJ2-7; tentative D call: TRBD2 (5 bases). The source material was blood. CDR3 nucleotides: TGCGCCAGCAGCGTGTTAGCGTCAGCCTACGAGCAGTACTTC. Amino acid sequence: CASSVLASAYEQYF.